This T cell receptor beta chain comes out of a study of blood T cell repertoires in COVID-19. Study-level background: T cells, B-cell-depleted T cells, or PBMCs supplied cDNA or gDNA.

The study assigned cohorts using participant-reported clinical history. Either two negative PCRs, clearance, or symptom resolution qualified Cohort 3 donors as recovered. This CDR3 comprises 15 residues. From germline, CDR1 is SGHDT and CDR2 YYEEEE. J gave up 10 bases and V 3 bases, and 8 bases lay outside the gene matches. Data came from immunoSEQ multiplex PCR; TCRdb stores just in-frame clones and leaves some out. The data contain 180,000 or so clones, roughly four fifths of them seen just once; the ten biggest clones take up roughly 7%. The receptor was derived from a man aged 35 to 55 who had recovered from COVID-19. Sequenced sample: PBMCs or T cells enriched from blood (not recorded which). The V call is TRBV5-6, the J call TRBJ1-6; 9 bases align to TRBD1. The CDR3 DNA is TGTGCCAGCAGCTCGGGACAGGGCATATCCTCACCCCTCCACTTT. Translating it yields CASSSGQGISSPLHF.